This record concerns one T cell receptor (beta chain) sequence. What it recognizes is unknown. Between the trimmed V and J ends, which lost 1 base and 5 bases, there was a span of 14 bases. The CDR3 has 15 residues. Germline lookup yields CDR1 SGHAT and CDR2 FQNNGV. The time point is: week 23, last vaccination. Alongside topical imiquimod, each dose of vaccine comprised 300 ug of mutant IDH1 20-mer peptide. The data belong to a study of a mutant IDH1 vaccine in newly diagnosed glioma. Study background: Standard pretreatment was either radiotherapy, temozolomide, or, for most, radiochemotherapy with temozolomide.

The repertoire was sequenced with immunoSEQ multiplex PCR; TCRdb's copy has only in-frame clones and lacks some. Of tens of thousands of clones in the sample, around 76% were seen once. The source material was PBMCs, sampled from a glioma patient whose treatment included an IDH1 peptide vaccine. This chain links TRBV11-2 with TRBJ2-5; possibly TRBD2 for D (6 bases). The clonotype originates from a man in his fifties or sixties with glioma. In nucleotides, the CDR3 is TGTGCCAGCAGCTTAGTTGACCCCGGGGGTGAGACCCAGTACTTC. It translates to CASSLVDPGGETQYF.